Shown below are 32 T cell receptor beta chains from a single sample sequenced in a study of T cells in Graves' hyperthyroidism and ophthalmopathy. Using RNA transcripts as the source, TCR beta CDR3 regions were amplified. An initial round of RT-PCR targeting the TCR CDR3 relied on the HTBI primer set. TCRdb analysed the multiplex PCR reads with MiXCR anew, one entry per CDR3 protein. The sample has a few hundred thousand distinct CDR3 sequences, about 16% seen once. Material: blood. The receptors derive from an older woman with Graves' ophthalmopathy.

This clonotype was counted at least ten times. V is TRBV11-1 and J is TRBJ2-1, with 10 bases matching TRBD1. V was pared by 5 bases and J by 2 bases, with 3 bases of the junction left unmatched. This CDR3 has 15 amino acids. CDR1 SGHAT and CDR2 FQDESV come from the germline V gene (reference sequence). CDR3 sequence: CASSRGQGPYNEQFF. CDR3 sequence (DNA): TGTGCCAGCAGCCGGGGACAGGGGCCCTACAATGAGCAGTTCTTC.

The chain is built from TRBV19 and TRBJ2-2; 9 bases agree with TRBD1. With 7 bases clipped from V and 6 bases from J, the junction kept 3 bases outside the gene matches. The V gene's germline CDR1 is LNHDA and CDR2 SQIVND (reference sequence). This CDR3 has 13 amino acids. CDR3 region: CASKRQGAGELFF. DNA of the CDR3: TGTGCCAGTAAAAGACAGGGGGCCGGGGAGCTGTTTTTT.

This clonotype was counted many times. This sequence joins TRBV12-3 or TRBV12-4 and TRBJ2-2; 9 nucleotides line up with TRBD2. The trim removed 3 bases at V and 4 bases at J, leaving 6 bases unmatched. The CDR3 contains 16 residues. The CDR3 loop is CASSFFIAGVTGELFF. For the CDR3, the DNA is TGTGCCAGCAGTTTTTTTATAGCGGGAGTCACCGGGGAGCTGTTTTTT.

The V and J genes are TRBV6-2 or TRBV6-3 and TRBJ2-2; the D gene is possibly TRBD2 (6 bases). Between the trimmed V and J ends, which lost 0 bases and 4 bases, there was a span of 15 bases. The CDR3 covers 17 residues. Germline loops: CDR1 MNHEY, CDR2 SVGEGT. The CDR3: CASSYSILGGGTGELFF. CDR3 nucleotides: TGTGCCAGCAGTTACTCGATCTTGGGGGGAGGCACCGGGGAGCTGTTTTTT.

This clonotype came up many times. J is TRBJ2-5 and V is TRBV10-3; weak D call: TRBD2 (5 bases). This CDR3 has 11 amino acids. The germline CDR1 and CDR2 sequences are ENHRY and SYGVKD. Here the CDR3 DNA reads TGTGCTTCCGGGAACGGGGAGACCCAGTACTTC. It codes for CASGNGETQYF.

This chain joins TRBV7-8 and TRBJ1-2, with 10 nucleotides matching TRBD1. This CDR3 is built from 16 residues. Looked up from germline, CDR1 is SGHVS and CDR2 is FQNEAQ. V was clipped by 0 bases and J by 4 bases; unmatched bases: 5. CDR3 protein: CASSLASGQGVYGYTF. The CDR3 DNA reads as TGTGCCAGCAGCTTAGCGAGCGGACAGGGGGTCTATGGCTACACCTTC.

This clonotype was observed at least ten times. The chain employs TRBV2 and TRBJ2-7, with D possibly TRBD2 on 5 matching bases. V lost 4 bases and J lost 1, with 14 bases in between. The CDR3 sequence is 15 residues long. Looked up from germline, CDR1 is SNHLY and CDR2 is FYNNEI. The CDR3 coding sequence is TGTGCCAGCAGTGGAGGGAGACACACATCCTACGAGCAGTACTTC. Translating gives CASSGGRHTSYEQYF.

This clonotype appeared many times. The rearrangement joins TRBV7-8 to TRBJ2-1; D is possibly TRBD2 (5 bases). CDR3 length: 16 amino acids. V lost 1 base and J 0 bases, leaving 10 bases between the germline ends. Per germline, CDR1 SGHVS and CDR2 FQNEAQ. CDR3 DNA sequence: TGTGCCAGCAGCTTAGGGAGGCGGAGCTCCTACAATGAGCAGTTCTTC. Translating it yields CASSLGRRSSYNEQFF.

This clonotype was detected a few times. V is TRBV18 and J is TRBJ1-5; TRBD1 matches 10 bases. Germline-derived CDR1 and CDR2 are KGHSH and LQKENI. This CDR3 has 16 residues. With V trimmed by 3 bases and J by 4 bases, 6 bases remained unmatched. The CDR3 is CASSPEDRGGNQPQHF. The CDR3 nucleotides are TGTGCCAGCTCACCCGAGGACAGGGGGGGTAATCAGCCCCAGCATTTT.

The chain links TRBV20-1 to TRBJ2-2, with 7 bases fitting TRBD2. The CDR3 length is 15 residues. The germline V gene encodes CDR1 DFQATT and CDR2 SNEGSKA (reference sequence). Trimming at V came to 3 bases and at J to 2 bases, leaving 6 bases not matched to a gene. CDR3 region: CSARPGTINTGELFF. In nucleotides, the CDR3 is TGCAGTGCTAGGCCAGGGACTATTAACACCGGGGAGCTGTTTTTT.

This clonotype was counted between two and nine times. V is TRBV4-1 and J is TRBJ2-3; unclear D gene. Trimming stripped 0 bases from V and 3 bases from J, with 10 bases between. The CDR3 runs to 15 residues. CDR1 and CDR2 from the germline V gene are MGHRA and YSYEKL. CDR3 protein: CASSQDPTSTDTQYF. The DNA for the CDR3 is TGCGCCAGCAGCCAAGATCCGACGTCTACAGATACGCAGTATTTT.

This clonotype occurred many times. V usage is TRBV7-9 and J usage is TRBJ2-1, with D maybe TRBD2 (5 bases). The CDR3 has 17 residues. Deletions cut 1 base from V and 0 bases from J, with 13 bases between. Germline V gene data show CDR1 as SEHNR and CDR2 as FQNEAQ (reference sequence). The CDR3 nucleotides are TGTGCCAGCAGCTTAGTCGCTAGCCGGAGCTCCTACAATGAGCAGTTCTTC. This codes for CASSLVASRSSYNEQFF. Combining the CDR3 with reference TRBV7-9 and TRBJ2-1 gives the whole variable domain DTGVSQNPRHKITKRGQNVTFRCDPISEHNRLYWYRQTLGQGPEFLTYFQNEAQLEKSRLLSDRFSAERPKGSFSTLEIQRTEQGDSAMYLCASSLVASRSSYNEQFFGPGTRLTVL.

CDR3 sequence (DNA): TGTGCCAGCAGAAAAGGCGGTAGAGGGACTTCCTTCTACAATGAGCAGTTCTTC. It specifies CASRKGGRGTSFYNEQFF. The gene calls are TRBV6-1 and TRBJ2-1; D is perhaps TRBD2 (6 bases). The CDR3 runs to 18 residues. Trimming removed 6 bases at V and 3 bases at J, with 24 bases between. Germline CDR1 MNHNS, CDR2 SASEGT.

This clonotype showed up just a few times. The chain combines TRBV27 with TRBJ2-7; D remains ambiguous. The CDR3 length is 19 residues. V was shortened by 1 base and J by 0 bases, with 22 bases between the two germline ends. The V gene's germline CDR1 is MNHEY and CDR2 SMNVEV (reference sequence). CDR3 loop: CASSLLPPGVPASSYEQYF. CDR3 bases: TGTGCCAGCAGTTTATTACCCCCTGGGGTCCCAGCCAGCTCCTACGAGCAGTACTTC.

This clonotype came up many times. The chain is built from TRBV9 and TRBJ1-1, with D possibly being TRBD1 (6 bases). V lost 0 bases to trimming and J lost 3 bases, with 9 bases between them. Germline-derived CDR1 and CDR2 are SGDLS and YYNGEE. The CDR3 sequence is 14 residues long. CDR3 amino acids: CASSVAPGDTEAFF. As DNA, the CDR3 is TGTGCCAGCAGCGTAGCCCCAGGGGACACTGAAGCTTTCTTT.

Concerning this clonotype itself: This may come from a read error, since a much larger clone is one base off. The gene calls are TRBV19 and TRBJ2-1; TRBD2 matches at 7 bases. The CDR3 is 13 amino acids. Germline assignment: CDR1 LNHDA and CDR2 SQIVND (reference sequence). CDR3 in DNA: TGTGCCAGTAGGGCGGGAGCCTACAATGAGCGGTTCTTC. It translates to CASRAGAYNERFF.

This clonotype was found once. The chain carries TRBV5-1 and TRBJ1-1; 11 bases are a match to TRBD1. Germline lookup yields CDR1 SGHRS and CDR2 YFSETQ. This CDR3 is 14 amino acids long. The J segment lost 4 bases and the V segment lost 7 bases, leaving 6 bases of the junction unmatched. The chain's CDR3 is CASRGGTGGTEAFF. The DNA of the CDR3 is TGCGCCAGCCGCGGCGGGACAGGGGGCACTGAAGCTTTCTTT.

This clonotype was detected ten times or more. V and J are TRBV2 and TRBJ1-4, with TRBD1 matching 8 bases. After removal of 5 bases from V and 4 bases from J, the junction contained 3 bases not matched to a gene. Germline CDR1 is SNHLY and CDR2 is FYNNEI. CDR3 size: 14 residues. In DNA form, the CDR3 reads TGTGCCAGCAGTCCCGACAGGGGTAATGAAAAACTGTTTTTT. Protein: CASSPDRGNEKLFF.

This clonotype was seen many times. CDR3 nucleotides: TGTGCCGCCCAGGGGGGGGGCGTTGGTGAGCAGTTCTTC. It codes for CAAQGGGVGEQFF. The genes are TRBV28 and TRBJ2-1; D may correspond to TRBD1 or TRBD2 (7 bases each). The CDR3 has 13 amino acids. Looked up from germline, CDR1 is MDHEN and CDR2 is SYDVKM. V lost 11 bases to trimming and J lost 9 bases, with 20 bases between them. The full variable domain, with the rest looked up from reference TRBV28 and TRBJ2-1, is DVKVTQSSRYLVKRTGEKVFLECVQDMDHENMFWYRQDPGLGLRLIYFSYDVKMKEKGDIPEGYSVSREKKERFSLILESASTNQTSMYLCAAQGGGVGEQFFGPGTRLTVL.

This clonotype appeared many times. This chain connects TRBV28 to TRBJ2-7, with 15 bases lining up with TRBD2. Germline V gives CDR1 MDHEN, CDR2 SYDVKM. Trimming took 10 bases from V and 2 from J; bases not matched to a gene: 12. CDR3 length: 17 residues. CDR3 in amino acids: CAITKPGLAGGAYEQYF. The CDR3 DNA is TGTGCCATCACCAAACCGGGACTAGCGGGAGGAGCCTACGAGCAGTACTTC.

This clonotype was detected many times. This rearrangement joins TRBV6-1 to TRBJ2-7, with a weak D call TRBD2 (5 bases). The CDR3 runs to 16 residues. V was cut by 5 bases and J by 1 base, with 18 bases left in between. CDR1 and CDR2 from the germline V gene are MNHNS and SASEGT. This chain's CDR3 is CASSPRLSGKSYEQYF. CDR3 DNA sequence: TGTGCCAGCAGTCCCCGTCTGAGCGGAAAATCCTACGAGCAGTACTTC.

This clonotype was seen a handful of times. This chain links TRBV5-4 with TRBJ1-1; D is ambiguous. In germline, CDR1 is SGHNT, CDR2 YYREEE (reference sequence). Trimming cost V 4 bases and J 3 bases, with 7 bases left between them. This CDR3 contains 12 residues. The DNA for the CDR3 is TGTGCCAGCAGCGACGGCTACACTGAAGCTTTCTTT. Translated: CASSDGYTEAFF.

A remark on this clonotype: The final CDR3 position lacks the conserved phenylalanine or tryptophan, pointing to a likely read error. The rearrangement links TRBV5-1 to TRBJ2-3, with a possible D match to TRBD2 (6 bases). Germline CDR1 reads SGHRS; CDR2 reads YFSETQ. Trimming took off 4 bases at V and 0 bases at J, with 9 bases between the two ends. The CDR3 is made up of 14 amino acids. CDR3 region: CASSPGLSTDTQYS. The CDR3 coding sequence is TGCGCCAGCAGCCCAGGACTAAGCACAGATACGCAGTATTCT.

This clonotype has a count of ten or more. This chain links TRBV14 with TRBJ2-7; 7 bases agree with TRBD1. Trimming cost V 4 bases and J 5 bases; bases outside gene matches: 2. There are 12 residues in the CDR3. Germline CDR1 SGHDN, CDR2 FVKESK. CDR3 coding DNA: TGTGCCAGCAGCCCGACAGGGCACGAGCAGTACTTC. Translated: CASSPTGHEQYF.

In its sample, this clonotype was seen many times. The CDR3 is CASSLDGGLSYGYTF. The CDR3 DNA reads as TGTGCCAGCAGCTTAGATGGGGGGCTTTCCTATGGCTACACCTTC. The chain is built from TRBV11-2 and TRBJ1-2; a weak D match, TRBD1 (6 bases). Trimming pared 0 bases from V and 4 bases from J, leaving 12 bases between. The CDR3 covers 15 residues. The germline gives CDR1 SGHAT, CDR2 FQNNGV.

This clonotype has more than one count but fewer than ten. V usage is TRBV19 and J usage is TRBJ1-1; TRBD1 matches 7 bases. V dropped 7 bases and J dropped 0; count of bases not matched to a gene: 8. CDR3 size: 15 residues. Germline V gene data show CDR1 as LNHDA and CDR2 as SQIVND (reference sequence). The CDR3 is CASIRDSSMNTEAFF. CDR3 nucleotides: TGTGCCAGTATAAGGGACAGCTCCATGAACACTGAAGCTTTCTTT. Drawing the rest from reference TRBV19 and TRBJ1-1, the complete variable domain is DGGITQSPKYLFRKEGQNVTLSCEQNLNHDAMYWYRQDPGQGLRLIYYSQIVNDFQKGDIAEGYSVSREKKESFPLTVTSAQKNPTAFYLCASIRDSSMNTEAFFGQGTRLTVV.

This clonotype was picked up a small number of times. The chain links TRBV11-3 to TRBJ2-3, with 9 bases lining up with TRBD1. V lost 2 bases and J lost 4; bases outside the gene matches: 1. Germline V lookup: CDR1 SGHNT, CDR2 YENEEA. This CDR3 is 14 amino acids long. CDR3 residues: CASSLRTGADTQYF. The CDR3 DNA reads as TGTGCCAGCAGCTTACGGACAGGGGCAGATACGCAGTATTTT.

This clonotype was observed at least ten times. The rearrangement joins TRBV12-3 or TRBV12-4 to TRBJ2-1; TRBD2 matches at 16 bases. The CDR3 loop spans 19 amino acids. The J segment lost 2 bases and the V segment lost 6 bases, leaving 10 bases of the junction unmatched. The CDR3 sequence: CASRATPGTSGGAYNEQFF. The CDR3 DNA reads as TGTGCCAGCAGAGCAACACCCGGGACTAGCGGGGGGGCCTACAATGAGCAGTTCTTC.

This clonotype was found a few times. CDR3 region: CASSFSAQGQNQPQHF. In DNA, the CDR3 is TGTGCCAGCAGTTTTTCGGCGCAGGGGCAGAATCAGCCCCAGCATTTT. This sequence joins TRBV28 and TRBJ1-5, with a tentative D call TRBD1 (6 bases). V was clipped by 3 bases and J by 4 bases, with 16 bases between them. CDR1 is MDHEN and CDR2 is SYDVKM in the germline V gene. The CDR3 loop spans 16 amino acids.

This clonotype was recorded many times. The CDR3 loop reads CASSSDYRAYEQYF. The CDR3 DNA reads as TGTGCCAGCAGCTCGGACTACCGCGCCTACGAGCAGTACTTC. This rearrangement joins TRBV9 to TRBJ2-7; a possible D gene is TRBD2 (6 bases). CDR1 and CDR2 from the germline V gene are SGDLS and YYNGEE. V lost 4 bases to trimming and J lost 2 bases, with 13 bases between them. The CDR3 contains 14 residues. The full variable domain, rest sourced from reference TRBV9 and TRBJ2-7, is DSGVTQTPKHLITATGQRVTLRCSPRSGDLSVYWYQQSLDQGLQFLIQYYNGEERAKGNILERFSAQQFPDLHSELNLSSLELGDSALYFCASSSDYRAYEQYFGPGTRLTVT.

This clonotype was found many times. The CDR3 spells CASSLGGPSGRGEQFF. In nucleotides, the CDR3 is TGTGCCAGCAGCTTGGGGGGGCCTAGCGGGAGGGGTGAGCAGTTCTTC. The chain employs TRBV5-4 and TRBJ2-1; 12 bases agree with TRBD2. Germline values: CDR1 SGHNT, CDR2 YYREEE (reference sequence). J gave up 9 bases and V 0 bases, and 7 bases lay outside the gene matches. This CDR3 spans 16 amino acids.

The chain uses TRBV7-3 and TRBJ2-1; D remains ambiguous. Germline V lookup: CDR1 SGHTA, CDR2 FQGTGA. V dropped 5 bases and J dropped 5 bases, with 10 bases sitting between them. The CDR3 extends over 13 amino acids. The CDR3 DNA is TGTGCCAGCAGCCAAACCTCAGACAATGAGCAGTTCTTC. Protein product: CASSQTSDNEQFF.